These 11 T cell receptor beta chains were sequenced from one sample in a study of blood T cells in healthy people across ages. Together with a sample-barcoded 5' primer, a J-beta primer mix was included in a second PCR lasting roughly 6 to 12 cycles. Each CDR3 protein gets one entry after TCRdb re-called the 5' RACE reads with MiXCR. In the table there are about 1.5 million distinct CDR3 sequences, about 42% of which are singletons. The sequenced sample consisted of blood. The source of these receptors is a woman between 18 and 30 years old in good health.

The gene calls are TRBV4-1 and TRBJ2-3, with D uncertain. The CDR3 spans 16 residues. V lost 4 bases and J lost 1, with 15 bases in between. Germline V gene lookup returns CDR1 MGHRA and CDR2 YSYEKL. The DNA for the CDR3 is TGCGCCAGCAGCCTCCAAACGGTCCTACGCACAGATACGCAGTATTTT. This encodes CASSLQTVLRTDTQYF.

This clonotype has more than one count but fewer than ten. The rearrangement uses TRBV7-2 and TRBJ1-1; 7 nucleotides align to TRBD1. Germline assignment: CDR1 SGHTA and CDR2 FQGNSA. This CDR3 spans 14 amino acids. V trimming: 4 bases; J trimming: 4 bases; junction bases outside the gene matches: 6. The CDR3 spells CASSSPGQPTEAFF. CDR3 DNA: TGTGCCAGCAGCTCCCCGGGACAGCCCACTGAAGCTTTCTTT.

This clonotype was found once. The CDR3 DNA reads TGTGCCAGCAGTTTAGGGCCAGGTCTGAGCTATGGCTACACCTTC. It encodes CASSLGPGLSYGYTF. The chain uses TRBV27 and TRBJ1-2; unclear D gene. CDR3 length: 15 amino acids. V was cut by 2 bases and J by 4 bases, with 14 bases left in between. Looked up from germline, CDR1 is MNHEY and CDR2 is SMNVEV (reference sequence).

The V gene is TRBV4-2, the J gene TRBJ2-3; D possibly corresponds to TRBD2 (6 bases). V lost 4 bases to trimming and J lost 2 bases, with 13 bases between them. This CDR3 comprises 15 residues. Germline assignment: CDR1 LGHNA and CDR2 YNFKEQ. This CDR3 is CASSLLTSTTDTQYF. CDR3 DNA: TGTGCCAGCAGCCTCCTCACTAGCACCACAGATACGCAGTATTTT.

This clonotype was found a few times. The CDR3, as DNA: TGTGCCAGCAGCCTGGGGACTGCCCGAAGCACAGATACGCAGTATTTT. Translating gives CASSLGTARSTDTQYF. This rearrangement joins TRBV7-2 to TRBJ2-3; the D gene is possibly TRBD2 (6 bases). Germline V gives CDR1 SGHTA, CDR2 FQGNSA. V dropped 5 bases and J dropped 0 bases, with 15 bases sitting between them. The CDR3 loop spans 16 amino acids.

This chain joins TRBV20-1 and TRBJ2-5; possibly TRBD2 for D (6 bases). The CDR3 is 14 residues long. Trimming left V 5 bases short and J 2 bases short, with 15 bases between. Germline loops: CDR1 DFQATT, CDR2 SNEGSKA (reference sequence). CDR3 bases: TGCAGTGCTGCCCTGGGAGGCGCGCAAGAGACCCAGTACTTC. Translating it yields CSAALGGAQETQYF.

The CDR3 is CASRFLWGYEQFF. The CDR3 DNA sequence: TGTGCCAGCAGATTTCTTTGGGGCTACGAGCAGTTCTTC. The rearrangement links TRBV12-3 or TRBV12-4 to TRBJ2-1; tentatively, D is TRBD1 (5 bases). The V end lost 6 bases, the J end lost 10 bases, and 16 bases lay between the germline ends. The CDR3 consists of 13 residues.

The chain combines TRBV5-1 with TRBJ1-2; D is undetermined. CDR1 is SGHRS, CDR2 YFSETQ, per germline. Trimming shortened V by 4 bases and J by 0 bases, and 10 bases separated the two germline ends. The CDR3 runs 14 residues. The CDR3 loop is CASSEAPSNYGYTF. As DNA, the CDR3 is TGCGCCAGCAGCGAGGCTCCCTCTAACTATGGCTACACCTTC.

This clonotype has a handful of counts. This chain connects TRBV12-3 or TRBV12-4 to TRBJ2-1; TRBD2 agrees at 9 bases. This CDR3 spans 15 amino acids. V gave up 5 bases and J gave up 6 bases; unmatched junction bases: 8. The CDR3 bases are TGTGCCAGCAGTCCCCAAGCGGGGGGCTCCAATGAGCAGTTCTTC. The encoded protein is CASSPQAGGSNEQFF.

The sample holds a few counts of this clonotype. The genes are TRBV7-2 and TRBJ1-5; no clear D. This CDR3 is built from 15 residues. Trimming left V 1 base short and J 5 bases short, with 12 bases between. Germline CDR1 and CDR2: SGHTA and FQGNSA. DNA of the CDR3: TGTGCCAGCAGCTTAGGTGGGGTAGGCTATCAGCCCCAGCATTTT. Translated: CASSLGGVGYQPQHF.

The chain uses TRBV29-1 and TRBJ2-2; 7 bases align to TRBD1. The CDR3 length is 14 residues. Per germline, CDR1 SQVTM and CDR2 ANQGSEA. The trim removed 3 bases at V and 2 bases at J, leaving 3 bases unmatched. The chain's CDR3 is CSVEDRTNTGELFF. CDR3 in DNA: TGCAGCGTTGAGGACAGGACCAACACCGGGGAGCTGTTTTTT.